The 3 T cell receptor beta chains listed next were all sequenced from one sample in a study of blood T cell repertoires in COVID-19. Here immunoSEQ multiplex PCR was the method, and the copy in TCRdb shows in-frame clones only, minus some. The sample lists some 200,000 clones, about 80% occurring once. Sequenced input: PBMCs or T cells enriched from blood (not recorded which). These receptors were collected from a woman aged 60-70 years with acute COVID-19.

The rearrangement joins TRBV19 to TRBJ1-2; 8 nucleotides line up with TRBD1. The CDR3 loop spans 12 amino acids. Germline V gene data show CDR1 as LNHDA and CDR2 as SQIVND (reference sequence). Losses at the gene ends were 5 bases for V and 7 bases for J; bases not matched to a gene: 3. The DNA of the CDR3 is TGTGCCAGTAGTCTACAGGGGGGTGGCTACACCTTC. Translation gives CASSLQGGGYTF.

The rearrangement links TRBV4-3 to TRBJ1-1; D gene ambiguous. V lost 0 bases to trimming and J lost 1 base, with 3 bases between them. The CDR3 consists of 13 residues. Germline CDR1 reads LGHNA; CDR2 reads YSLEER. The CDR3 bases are TGCGCCAGCAGCCAAGATAAGAACACTGAAGCTTTCTTT. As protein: CASSQDKNTEAFF.

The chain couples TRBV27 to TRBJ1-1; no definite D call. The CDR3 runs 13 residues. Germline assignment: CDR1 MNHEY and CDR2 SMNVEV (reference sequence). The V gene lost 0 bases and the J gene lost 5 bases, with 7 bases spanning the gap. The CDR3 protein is CASSLSFRTEAFF. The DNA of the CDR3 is TGTGCCAGCAGTTTATCCTTCAGGACTGAAGCTTTCTTT.